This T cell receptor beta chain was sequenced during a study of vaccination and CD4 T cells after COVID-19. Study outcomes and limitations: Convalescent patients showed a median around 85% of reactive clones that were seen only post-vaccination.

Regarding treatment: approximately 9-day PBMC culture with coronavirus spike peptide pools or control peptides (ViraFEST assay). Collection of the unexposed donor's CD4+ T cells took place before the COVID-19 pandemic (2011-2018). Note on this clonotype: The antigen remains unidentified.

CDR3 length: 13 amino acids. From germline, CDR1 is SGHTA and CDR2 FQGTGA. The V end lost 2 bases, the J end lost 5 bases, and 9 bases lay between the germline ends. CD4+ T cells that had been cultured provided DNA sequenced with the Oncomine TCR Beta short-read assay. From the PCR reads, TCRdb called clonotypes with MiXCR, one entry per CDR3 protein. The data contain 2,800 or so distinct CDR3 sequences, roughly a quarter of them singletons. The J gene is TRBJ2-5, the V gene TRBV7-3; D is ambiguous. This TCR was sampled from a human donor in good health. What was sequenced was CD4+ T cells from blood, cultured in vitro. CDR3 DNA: TGTGCCAGCAGCTTAGGTGGTTGGGAGACCCAGTACTTC. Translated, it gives CASSLGGWETQYF.